This T cell receptor beta chain comes out of a study of identical twins. TCRdb recomputed calls from the 5' RACE reads with MiXCR, one row per CDR3 protein. The data contain roughly 250,000 distinct CDR3 sequences, over 12% of them singletons. The CDR3 spans 15 residues. Germline assignment: CDR1 WSHSY and CDR2 SAAADI. V lost 6 bases to trimming and J lost 5 bases; unmatched junction nucleotides: 6. The rearrangement uses TRBV10-2 and TRBJ2-5, with 13 positions matching TRBD2. The sequenced sample consisted of memory (CD45RO+) T cells sorted from blood. This clonotype was obtained from a woman between 18 and 29 years old in good health. The CDR3 sequence is CASRQLAGGSETQYF. The CDR3 DNA reads as TGCGCCAGCAGACAACTAGCGGGAGGGAGTGAGACCCAGTACTTC.